This T cell receptor beta chain was observed in a study of cytomegalovirus exposure and HLA in healthy donors. Study-wide background: About 179 million T cells yielded 100 million or so unique TCR beta sequences in earlier analysis. Of fewer than 450 genotyped donors, roughly 81% clustered with self-reported Caucasian donors. Study-wide points: In a later analysis, common viral pathogens appeared linked to several of the most significant clusters. In a later analysis, across HLA loci, associated TCR counts were highest for DRB1, lowest for HLA-C.

This CDR3 comprises 14 residues. V shed 7 bases, J shed 0 bases, and the junction held 5 bases outside the gene matches. Germline V gives CDR1 SGHRS, CDR2 YFSETQ. PCR primers comprised 60 Vbeta and 13 Jbeta primers. The method was immunoSEQ multiplex PCR; TCRdb's version includes in-frame clones alone and lacks a portion of them. Here the sample spans approximately 150,000 clones, about 77% being singletons. Concerning this clone itself: The antigen is unknown.

This receptor was identified in a woman in her forties or fifties in good health and CMV-seronegative. This chain links TRBV5-1 with TRBJ1-1; 8 bases are a match to TRBD1. The sample consisted of PBMCs. The CDR3 nucleotides read TGCGCCAGCCTTTTGACAGGGGTGAACACTGAAGCTTTCTTT. Protein sequence: CASLLTGVNTEAFF.